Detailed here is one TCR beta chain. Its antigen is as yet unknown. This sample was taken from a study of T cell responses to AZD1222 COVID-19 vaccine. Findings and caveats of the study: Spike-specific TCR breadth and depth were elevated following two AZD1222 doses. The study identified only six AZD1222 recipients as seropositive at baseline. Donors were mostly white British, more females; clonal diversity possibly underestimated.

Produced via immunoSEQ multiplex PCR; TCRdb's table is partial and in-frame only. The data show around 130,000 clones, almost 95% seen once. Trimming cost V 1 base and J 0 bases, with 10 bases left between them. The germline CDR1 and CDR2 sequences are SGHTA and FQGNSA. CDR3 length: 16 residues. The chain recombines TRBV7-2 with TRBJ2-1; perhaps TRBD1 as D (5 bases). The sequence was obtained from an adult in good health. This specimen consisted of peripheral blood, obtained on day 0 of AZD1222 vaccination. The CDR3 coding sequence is TGTGCCAGCAGCTTAGGGGGCGATTCCTCCTACAATGAGCAGTTCTTC. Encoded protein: CASSLGGDSSYNEQFF.